A selection of T cell receptor beta chains follows, all from one sample in a study of blood T cell repertoires in COVID-19. The assay was immunoSEQ multiplex PCR, and TCRdb's table has in-frame clones only and misses some. The table lists fewer than 200,000 clones, 80% to 90% of them singletons. Sequencing was carried out using peripheral blood. These receptors all come from a man between 35 and 55 years old who had recovered from COVID-19. Both conserved end residues are part of each CDR3. A D gene is named only where the DNA matches it firmly. Not all rows give a size; the values are once, few, many and, for expanded clones, a class.

DNA	CDR3	V	D	size	J
TGCAGCGCCTCAACAGGGCAGGATTCACCCCTCCACTTT	CSASTGQDSPLHF	TRBV29-1	NA	NA	TRBJ1-6
TGTGCCACCAGCAGCCCACGGGACTACTACGAGCAGTACTTC	CATSSPRDYYEQYF	TRBV15	TRBD2	NA	TRBJ2-7
TGTGCCAGCTCACCACCGGAGGTGAACACTGAAGCTTTCTTT	CASSPPEVNTEAFF	TRBV18	NA	NA	TRBJ1-1
TGTGCCAGCAGCCTAGAACGTGATACGCAGTATTTT	CASSLERDTQYF	TRBV5-6	NA	once	TRBJ2-3
TGCGCCAGCAGCTTCACAGGGAACTACGAGCAGTACTTC	CASSFTGNYEQYF	TRBV5-1	NA	NA	TRBJ2-7
TGTGCCAGCAGCAAGACAGTCCATGACGATACGCAGTATTTT	CASSKTVHDDTQYF	TRBV7-2	NA	NA	TRBJ2-3
TGTGCCAGCAGGAACGGCGGGGGTGAAGCTTTCTTT	CASRNGGGEAFF	TRBV6-5	NA	once	TRBJ1-1
TGTGCCAGCAGACCACTGGGGCGGAACACTGAAGCTTTCTTT	CASRPLGRNTEAFF	TRBV6-5	NA	NA	TRBJ1-1
TGTGCCAGCAGCACCACACAGGGGGCAGGGTCACCCCTCCACTTT	CASSTTQGAGSPLHF	TRBV5-5	TRBD1	NA	TRBJ1-6
TGTGCCAGCAGCAGTCAAACCTACGAGCAGTACTTC	CASSSQTYEQYF	TRBV6-6	NA	NA	TRBJ2-7
TGTGCCAGCAGCGTAGCGGGAGGGAGGGACACCGGGGAGCTGTTTTTT	CASSVAGGRDTGELFF	TRBV9	TRBD2	NA	TRBJ2-2
TGTGCCAGCAGCCGACAGGGGGCGATTGAGACCCAGTACTTC	CASSRQGAIETQYF	TRBV7-9	TRBD1	NA	TRBJ2-5
TGTGCCAGCAGCTTAGAACTAGTTCAGCCCCAGCATTTT	CASSLELVQPQHF	TRBV7-2	NA	NA	TRBJ1-5
TGTGCCAGCAGCCAAGATTGGGTAAGGGGCAATGAGCAGTTCTTC	CASSQDWVRGNEQFF	TRBV14	NA	few	TRBJ2-1
TGTGCCAGCAGTTACTCAGGGACTAGCGGGAGGTACGGGGAGCTGTTTTTT	CASSYSGTSGRYGELFF	TRBV6-2/TRBV6-3	TRBD2	NA	TRBJ2-2
TGTGCCAGCTCCCTGCTACAGGGGACCACCGGGGAGCTGTTTTTT	CASSLLQGTTGELFF	TRBV18	TRBD1	few	TRBJ2-2
TGCGCCAGCAGCCAAGCGCAGGGACTCGTTGATCAGCCCCAGCATTTT	CASSQAQGLVDQPQHF	TRBV4-1	NA	NA	TRBJ1-5
TGTGCCAGCAGCCAAGAATTAGCGGGCAGTTTGGAGACCCAGTACTTC	CASSQELAGSLETQYF	TRBV4-2	TRBD2	NA	TRBJ2-5
TGTGCCAGCAGTCCCCAACCGGCGGGAGTGTCCTACGAGCAGTACTTC	CASSPQPAGVSYEQYF	TRBV27	TRBD2	few	TRBJ2-7
TGTGCCAGCAGCACGCCGGGACAGGGTTTTTCACCCCTCCACTTT	CASSTPGQGFSPLHF	TRBV5-6	TRBD1	once	TRBJ1-6
TGTGCCAGCAGCCGGCAGGGGCTAAACACTGAAGCTTTCTTT	CASSRQGLNTEAFF	TRBV3-1/TRBV3-2	NA	NA	TRBJ1-1
TGTGCCAGCAGTACCCTTAGCGGGTCGGGCAATGAGCAGTTCTTC	CASSTLSGSGNEQFF	TRBV6-2/TRBV6-3	TRBD2	NA	TRBJ2-1
TGTGCCAGCAGCTCCGCAGGGGGGTCCTACGAGCAGTACTTC	CASSSAGGSYEQYF	TRBV5-6	NA	many	TRBJ2-7
TGTGCCAGTACCCACAGGGGCAATCAGCCCCAGCATTTT	CASTHRGNQPQHF	TRBV19	NA	few	TRBJ1-5
TGTGCCAGCCGAGGGGGCTCTGGGGCCAACGTCCTGACTTTC	CASRGGSGANVLTF	TRBV19	NA	NA	TRBJ2-6
TGTGCCAGCAGCTTAGTCGGAGGGCTCCGTCGGGGCAATGAGCAGTTCTTC	CASSLVGGLRRGNEQFF	TRBV7-6	NA	NA	TRBJ2-1